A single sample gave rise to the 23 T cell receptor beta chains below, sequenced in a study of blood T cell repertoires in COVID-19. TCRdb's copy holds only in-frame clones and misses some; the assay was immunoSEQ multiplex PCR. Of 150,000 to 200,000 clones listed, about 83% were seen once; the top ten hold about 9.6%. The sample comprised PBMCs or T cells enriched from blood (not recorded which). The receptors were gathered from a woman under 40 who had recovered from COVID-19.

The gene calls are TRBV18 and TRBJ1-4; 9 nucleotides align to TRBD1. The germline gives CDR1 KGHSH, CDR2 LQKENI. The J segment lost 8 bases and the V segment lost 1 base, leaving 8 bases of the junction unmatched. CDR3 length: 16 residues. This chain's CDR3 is CASSPQDRGYLEKLFF. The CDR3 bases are TGTGCCAGCTCACCACAGGACAGGGGCTATTTGGAAAAACTGTTTTTT. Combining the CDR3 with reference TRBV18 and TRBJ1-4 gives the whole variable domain NAGVMQNPRHLVRRRGQEARLRCSPMKGHSHVYWYRQLPEEGLKFMVYLQKENIIDESGMPKERFSAEFPKEGPSILRIQQVVRGDSAAYFCASSPQDRGYLEKLFFGSGTQLSVL.

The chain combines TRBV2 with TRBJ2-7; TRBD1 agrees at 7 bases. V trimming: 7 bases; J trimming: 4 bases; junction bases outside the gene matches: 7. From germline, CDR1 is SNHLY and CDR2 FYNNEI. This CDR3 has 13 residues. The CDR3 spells CASTGQRGYEQYF. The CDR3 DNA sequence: TGTGCCAGCACGGGACAGAGGGGATACGAGCAGTACTTC.

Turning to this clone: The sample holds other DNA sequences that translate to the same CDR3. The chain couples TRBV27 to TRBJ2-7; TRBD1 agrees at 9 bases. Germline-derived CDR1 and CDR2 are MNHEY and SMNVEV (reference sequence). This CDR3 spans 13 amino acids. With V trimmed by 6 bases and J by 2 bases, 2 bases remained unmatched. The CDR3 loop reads CASSRDRAYEQYF. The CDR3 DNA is TGTGCCAGCAGCAGGGACAGGGCCTACGAGCAGTACTTC.

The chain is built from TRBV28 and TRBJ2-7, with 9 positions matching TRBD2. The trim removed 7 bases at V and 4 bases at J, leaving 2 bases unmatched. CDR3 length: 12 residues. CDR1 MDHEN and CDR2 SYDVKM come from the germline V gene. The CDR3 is CASKTSGYEQYF. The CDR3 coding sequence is TGTGCCAGCAAGACTAGCGGATACGAGCAGTACTTC.

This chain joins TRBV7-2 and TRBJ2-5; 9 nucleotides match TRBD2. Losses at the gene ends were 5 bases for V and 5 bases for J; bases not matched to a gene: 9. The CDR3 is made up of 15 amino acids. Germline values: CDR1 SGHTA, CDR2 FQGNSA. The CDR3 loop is CASSLIAGAGETQYF. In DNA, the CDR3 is TGTGCCAGCAGCCTCATAGCGGGAGCGGGTGAGACCCAGTACTTC.

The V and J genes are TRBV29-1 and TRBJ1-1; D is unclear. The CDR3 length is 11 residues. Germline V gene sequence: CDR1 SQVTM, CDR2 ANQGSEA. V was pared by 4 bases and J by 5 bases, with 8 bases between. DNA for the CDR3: TGCAGCGTTGTGAGGGTTACTGAAGCTTTCTTT. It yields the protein CSVVRVTEAFF.

The DNA of the CDR3 is TGCGCCAGCAGTCAATTATCCCCACAACCTGGCAGGGGACCTTTCTACAATGAGCAGTTCTTC. This translates into CASSQLSPQPGRGPFYNEQFF. This rearrangement joins TRBV23-1 to TRBJ2-1, with TRBD1 as a possible D gene (6 bases). Being an ORF, TRBV23-1 has a function that is uncertain. The V end was cut by 1 base, the J end by 3 bases, with 28 bases between. The CDR3 totals 21 residues.

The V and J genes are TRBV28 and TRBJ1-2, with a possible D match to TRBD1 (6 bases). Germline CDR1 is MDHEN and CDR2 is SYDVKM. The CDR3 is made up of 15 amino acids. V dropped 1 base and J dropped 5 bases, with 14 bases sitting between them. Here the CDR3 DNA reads TGTGCCAGCAGTTTATTAGGGAACAGGGTATATGGCTACACCTTC. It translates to CASSLLGNRVYGYTF.

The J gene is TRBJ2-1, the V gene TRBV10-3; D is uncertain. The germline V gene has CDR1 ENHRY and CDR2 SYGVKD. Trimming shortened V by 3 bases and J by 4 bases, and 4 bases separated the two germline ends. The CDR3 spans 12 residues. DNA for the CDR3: TGTGCCATCAGTGACCGTTACAATGAGCAGTTCTTC. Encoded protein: CAISDRYNEQFF.

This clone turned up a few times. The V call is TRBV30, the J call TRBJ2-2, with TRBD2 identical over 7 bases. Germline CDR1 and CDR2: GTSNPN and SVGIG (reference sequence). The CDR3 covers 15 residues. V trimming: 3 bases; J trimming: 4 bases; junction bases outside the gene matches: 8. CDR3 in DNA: TGTGCCTGGAGGGTTAGCGGGTCGCTCACCGGGGAGCTGTTTTTT. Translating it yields CAWRVSGSLTGELFF.

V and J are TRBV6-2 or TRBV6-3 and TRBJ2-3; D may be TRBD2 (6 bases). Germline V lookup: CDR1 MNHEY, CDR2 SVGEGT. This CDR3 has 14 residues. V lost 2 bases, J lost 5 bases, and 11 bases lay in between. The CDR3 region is CASSYPDGRDTQYF. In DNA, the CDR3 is TGTGCCAGCAGTTACCCCGACGGGAGAGATACGCAGTATTTT.

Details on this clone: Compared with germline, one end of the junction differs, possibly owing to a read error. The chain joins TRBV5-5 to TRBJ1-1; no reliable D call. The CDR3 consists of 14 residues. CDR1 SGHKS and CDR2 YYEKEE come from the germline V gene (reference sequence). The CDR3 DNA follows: TGTGCTAGCAGCTTGATGTCACAGAACACTGAAGCTTTCTTT. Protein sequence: CASSLMSQNTEAFF.

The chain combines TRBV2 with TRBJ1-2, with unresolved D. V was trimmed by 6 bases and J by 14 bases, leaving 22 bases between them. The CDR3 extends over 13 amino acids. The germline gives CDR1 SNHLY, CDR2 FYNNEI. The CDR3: CASSRLAWAGVTF. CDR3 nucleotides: TGTGCCAGCAGCCGCCTCGCTTGGGCAGGTGTTACCTTC.

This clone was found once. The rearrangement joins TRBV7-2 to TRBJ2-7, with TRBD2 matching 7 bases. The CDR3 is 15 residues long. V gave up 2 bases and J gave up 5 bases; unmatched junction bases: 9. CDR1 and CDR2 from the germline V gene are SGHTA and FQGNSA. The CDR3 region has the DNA TGTGCCAGCAGCTTAAGCCTAGCGGATCGCCACGAGCAGTACTTC. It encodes CASSLSLADRHEQYF.

The CDR3 loop is CASGEEEHSYEQYF. CDR3 nucleotides: TGTGCCAGCGGTGAGGAGGAACACTCCTACGAGCAGTACTTC. The V call is TRBV7-9, the J call TRBJ2-7; D might be TRBD2 (5 bases). The CDR3 has 14 amino acids. Germline CDR1 SEHNR, CDR2 FQNEAQ (reference sequence). Trimming removed 8 bases at V and 0 bases at J, with 14 bases between.

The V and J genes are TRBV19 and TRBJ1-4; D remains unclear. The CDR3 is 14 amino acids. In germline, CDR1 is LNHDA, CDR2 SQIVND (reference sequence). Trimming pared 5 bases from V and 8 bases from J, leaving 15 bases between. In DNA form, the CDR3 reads TGTGCCAGTAGTCTCAGGCCTTCGGGGGAAAAACTGTTTTTT. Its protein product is CASSLRPSGEKLFF.

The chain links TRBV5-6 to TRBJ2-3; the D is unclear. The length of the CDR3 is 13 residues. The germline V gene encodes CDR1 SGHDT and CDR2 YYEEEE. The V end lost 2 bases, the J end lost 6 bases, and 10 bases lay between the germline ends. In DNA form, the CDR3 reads TGTGCCAGCAGCTTTAGCCTCTGGGATACGCAGTATTTT. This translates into CASSFSLWDTQYF.

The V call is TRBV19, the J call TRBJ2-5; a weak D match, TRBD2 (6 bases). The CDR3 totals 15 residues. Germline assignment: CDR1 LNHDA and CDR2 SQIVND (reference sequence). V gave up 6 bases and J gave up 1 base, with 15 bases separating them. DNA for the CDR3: TGTGCCAGTAGCCCCCTGGGAGGCCCCCAAGAGACCCAGTACTTC. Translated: CASSPLGGPQETQYF.

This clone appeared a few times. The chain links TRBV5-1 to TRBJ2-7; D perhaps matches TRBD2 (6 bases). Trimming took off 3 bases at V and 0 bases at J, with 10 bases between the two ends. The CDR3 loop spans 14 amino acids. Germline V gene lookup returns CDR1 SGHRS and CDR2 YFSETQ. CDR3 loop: CASSSEGSSYEQYF. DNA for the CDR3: TGCGCCAGCAGCTCGGAGGGGAGCTCCTACGAGCAGTACTTC. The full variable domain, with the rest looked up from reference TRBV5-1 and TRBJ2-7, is KAGVTQTPRYLIKTRGQQVTLSCSPISGHRSVSWYQQTPGQGLQFLFEYFSETQRNKGNFPGRFSGRQFSNSRSEMNVSTLELGDSALYLCASSSEGSSYEQYFGPGTRLTVT.

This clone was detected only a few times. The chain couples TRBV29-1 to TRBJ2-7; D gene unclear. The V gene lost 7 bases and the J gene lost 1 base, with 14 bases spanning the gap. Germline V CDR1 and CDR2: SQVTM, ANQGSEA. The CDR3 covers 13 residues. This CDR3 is CSAVDSISYEQYF. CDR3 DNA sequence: TGCAGCGCCGTAGACTCAATTTCCTACGAGCAGTACTTC.

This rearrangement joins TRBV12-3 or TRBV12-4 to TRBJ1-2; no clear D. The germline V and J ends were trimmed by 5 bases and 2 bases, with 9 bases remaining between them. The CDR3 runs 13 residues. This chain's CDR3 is CASSVGRNYGYTF. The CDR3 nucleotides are TGTGCCAGCAGTGTGGGCAGAAACTATGGCTACACCTTC.

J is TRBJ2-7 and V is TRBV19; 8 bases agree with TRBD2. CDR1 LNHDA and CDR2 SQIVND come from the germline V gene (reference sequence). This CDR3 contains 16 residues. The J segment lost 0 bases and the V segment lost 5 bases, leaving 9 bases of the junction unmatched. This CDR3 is CASSLLAGGNSYEQYF. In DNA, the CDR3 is TGTGCCAGTAGTTTGCTGGCGGGAGGCAACTCCTACGAGCAGTACTTC.

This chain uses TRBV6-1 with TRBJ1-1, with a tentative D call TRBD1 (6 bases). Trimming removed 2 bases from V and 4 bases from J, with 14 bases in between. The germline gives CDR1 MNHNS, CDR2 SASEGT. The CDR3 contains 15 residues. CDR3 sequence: CASSESPTGFTEAFF. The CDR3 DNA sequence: TGTGCCAGCAGTGAAAGTCCCACAGGGTTCACTGAAGCTTTCTTT.